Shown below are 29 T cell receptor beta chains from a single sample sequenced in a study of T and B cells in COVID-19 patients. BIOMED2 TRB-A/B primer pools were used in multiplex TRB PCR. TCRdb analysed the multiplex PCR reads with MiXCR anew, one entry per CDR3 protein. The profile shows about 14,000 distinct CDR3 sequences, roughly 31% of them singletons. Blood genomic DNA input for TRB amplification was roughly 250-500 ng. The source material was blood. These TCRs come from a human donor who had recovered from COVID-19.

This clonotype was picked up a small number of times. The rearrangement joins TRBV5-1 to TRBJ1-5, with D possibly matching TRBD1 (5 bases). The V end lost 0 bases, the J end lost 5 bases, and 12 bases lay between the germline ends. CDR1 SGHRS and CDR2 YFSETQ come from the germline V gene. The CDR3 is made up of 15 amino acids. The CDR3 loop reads CASSLVGGKDQPQHF. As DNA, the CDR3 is TGCGCCAGCAGCTTGGTCGGGGGTAAGGATCAGCCCCAGCATTTT.

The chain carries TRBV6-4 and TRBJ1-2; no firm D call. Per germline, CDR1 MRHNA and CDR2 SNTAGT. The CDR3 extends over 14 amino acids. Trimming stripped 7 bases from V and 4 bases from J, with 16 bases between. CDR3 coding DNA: TGTGCCAGCACCCTGGGGAGGGTAAGCTATGGCTACACCTTC. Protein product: CASTLGRVSYGYTF.

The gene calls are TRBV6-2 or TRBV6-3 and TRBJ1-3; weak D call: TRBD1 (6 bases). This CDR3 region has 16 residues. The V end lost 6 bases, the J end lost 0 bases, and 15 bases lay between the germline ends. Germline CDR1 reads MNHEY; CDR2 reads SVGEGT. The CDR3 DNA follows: TGTGCCAGCAGGCCGACAGGCGTAAGCTCTGGAAACACCATATATTTT. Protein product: CASRPTGVSSGNTIYF.

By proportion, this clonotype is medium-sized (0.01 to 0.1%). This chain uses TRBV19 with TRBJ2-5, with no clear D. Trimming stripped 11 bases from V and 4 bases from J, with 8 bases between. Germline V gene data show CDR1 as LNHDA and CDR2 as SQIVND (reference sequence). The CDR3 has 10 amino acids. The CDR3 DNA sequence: TGTGCCCGCCGGGTAGAGACCCAGTACTTC. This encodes CARRVETQYF.

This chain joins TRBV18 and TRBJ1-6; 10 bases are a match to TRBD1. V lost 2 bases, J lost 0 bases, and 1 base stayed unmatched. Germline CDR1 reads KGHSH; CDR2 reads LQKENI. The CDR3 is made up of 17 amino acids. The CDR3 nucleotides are TGTGCCAGCTCACCAGGGACAGGGGCCTCCTATAATTCACCCCTCCACTTT. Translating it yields CASSPGTGASYNSPLHF.

The chain's CDR3 is CASSVGQGTGELFF. CDR3 DNA: TGTGCCAGCAGCGTAGGACAGGGGACCGGGGAGCTGTTTTTT. The V and J genes are TRBV7-3 and TRBJ2-2; the match to TRBD1 covers 9 bases. Looked up from germline, CDR1 is SGHTA and CDR2 is FQGTGA. The CDR3 runs to 14 residues. With V trimmed by 5 bases and J by 5 bases, 3 bases remained unmatched. The whole variable domain, filled in from reference TRBV7-3 and TRBJ2-2, reads GAGVSQTPSNKVTEKGKYVELRCDPISGHTALYWYRQSLGQGPEFLIYFQGTGAADDSGLPNDRFFAVRPEGSVSTLKIQRTERGDSAVYLCASSVGQGTGELFFGEGSRLTVL.

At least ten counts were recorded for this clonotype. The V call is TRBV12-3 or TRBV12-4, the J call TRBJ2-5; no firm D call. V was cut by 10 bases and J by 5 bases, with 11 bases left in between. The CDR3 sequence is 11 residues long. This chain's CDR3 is CATSTSETQYF. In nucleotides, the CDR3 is TGTGCCACCTCTACCTCGGAGACCCAGTACTTC.

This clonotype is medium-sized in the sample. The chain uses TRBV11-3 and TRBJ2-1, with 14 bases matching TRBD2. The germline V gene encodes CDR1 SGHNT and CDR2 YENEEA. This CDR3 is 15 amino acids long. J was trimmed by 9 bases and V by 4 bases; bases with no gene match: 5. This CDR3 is CASSSSGTSGGEQFF. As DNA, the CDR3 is TGTGCCAGCAGCTCCTCCGGGACTAGCGGGGGTGAGCAGTTCTTC.

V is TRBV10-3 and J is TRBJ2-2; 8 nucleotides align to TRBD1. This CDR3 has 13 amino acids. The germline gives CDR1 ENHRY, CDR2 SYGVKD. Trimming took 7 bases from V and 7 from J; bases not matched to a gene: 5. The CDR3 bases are TGTGCCATCAAACAGGGGGATAACGGGGAGCTGTTTTTT. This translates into CAIKQGDNGELFF.

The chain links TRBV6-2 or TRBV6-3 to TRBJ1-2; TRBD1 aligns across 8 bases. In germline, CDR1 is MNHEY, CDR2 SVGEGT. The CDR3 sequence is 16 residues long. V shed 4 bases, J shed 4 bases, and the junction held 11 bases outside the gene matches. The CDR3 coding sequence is TGTGCCAGCAGTTCGACAGGGGCGACCAGGACCTATGGCTACACCTTC. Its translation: CASSSTGATRTYGYTF.

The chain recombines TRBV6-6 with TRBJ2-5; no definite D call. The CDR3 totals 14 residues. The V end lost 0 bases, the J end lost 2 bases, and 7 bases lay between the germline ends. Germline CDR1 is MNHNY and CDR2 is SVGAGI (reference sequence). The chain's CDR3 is CASSYSTEQETQYF. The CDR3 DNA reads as TGTGCCAGCAGTTACTCGACGGAGCAAGAGACCCAGTACTTC.

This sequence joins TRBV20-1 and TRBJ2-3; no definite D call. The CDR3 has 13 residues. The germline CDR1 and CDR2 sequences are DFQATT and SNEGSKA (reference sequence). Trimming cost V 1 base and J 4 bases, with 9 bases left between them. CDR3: CSARVVRADTQYF. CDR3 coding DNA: TGCAGTGCTAGAGTAGTTAGGGCAGATACGCAGTATTTT.

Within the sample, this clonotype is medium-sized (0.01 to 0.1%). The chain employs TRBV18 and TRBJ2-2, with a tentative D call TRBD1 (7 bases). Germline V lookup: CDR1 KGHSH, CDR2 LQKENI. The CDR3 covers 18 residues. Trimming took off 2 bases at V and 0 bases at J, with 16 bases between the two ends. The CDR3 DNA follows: TGTGCCAGCTCACCAGTGACAGGGAGGTCGGCGAACACCGGGGAGCTGTTTTTT. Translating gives CASSPVTGRSANTGELFF.

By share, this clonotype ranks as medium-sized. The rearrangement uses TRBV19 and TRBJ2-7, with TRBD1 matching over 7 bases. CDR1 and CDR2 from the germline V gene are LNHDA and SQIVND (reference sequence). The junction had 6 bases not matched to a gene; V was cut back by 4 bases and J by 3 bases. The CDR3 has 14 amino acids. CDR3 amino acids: CASSTDRANYEQYF. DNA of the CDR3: TGTGCCAGTAGTACCGACAGGGCTAACTACGAGCAGTACTTC.

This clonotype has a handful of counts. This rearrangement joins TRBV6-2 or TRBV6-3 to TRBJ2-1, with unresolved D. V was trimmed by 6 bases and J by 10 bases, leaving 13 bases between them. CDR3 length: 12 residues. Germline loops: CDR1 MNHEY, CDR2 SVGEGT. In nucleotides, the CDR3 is TGTGCCAGCAGCGATCACTTCACGGAGCAGTTCTTC. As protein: CASSDHFTEQFF.

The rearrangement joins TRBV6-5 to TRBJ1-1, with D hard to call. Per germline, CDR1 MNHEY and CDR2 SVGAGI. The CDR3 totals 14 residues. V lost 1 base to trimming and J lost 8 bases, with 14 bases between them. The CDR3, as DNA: TGTGCCAGCAGTTACTATAATAGAGAGGGAGAAGCTTTCTTT. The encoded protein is CASSYYNREGEAFF.

CDR3 amino acids: CAYLQTYGYTF. The CDR3 DNA follows: TGTGCCTACTTACAGACGTATGGCTACACCTTC. The rearrangement links TRBV30 to TRBJ1-2; D gene ambiguous. V lost 7 bases to trimming and J lost 5 bases, with 11 bases between them. Germline lookup yields CDR1 GTSNPN and CDR2 SVGIG (reference sequence). The CDR3 consists of 11 residues.

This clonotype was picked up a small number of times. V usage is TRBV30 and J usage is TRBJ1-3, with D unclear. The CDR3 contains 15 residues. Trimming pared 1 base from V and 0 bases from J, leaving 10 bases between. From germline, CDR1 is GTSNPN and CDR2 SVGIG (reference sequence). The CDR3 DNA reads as TGTGCCTGGAGTGCAAGGTCCACCTCTGGAAACACCATATATTTT. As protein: CAWSARSTSGNTIYF.

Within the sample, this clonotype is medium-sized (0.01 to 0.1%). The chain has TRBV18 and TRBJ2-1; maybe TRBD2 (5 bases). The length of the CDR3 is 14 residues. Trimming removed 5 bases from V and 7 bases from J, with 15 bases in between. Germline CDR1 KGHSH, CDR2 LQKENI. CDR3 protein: CASSSLGPGNEQFF. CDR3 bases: TGTGCCAGCTCATCCCTCGGACCGGGGAATGAGCAGTTCTTC.

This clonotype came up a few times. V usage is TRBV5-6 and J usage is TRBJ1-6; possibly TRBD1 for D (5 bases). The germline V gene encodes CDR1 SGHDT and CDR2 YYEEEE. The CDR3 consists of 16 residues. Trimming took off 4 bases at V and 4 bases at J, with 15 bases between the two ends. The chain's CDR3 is CASSSTQGNYNSPLHF. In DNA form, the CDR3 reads TGTGCCAGCAGCAGTACCCAGGGCAATTATAATTCACCCCTCCACTTT.

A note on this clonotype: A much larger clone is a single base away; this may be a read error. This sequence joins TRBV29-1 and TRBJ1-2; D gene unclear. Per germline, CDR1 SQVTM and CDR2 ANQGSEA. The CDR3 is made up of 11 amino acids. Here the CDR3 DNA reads TGCAGCGCCCCGAAAGACTATTGCTACACCTTC. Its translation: CSAPKDYCYTF.

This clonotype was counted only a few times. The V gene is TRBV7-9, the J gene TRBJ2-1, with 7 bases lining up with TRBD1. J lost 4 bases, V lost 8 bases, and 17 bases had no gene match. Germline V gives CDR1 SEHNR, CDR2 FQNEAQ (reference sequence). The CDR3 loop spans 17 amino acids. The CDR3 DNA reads TGTGCCAGCGACATCGGGGACAGCCCGCGAAGGTACAATGAGCAGTTCTTC. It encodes CASDIGDSPRRYNEQFF.

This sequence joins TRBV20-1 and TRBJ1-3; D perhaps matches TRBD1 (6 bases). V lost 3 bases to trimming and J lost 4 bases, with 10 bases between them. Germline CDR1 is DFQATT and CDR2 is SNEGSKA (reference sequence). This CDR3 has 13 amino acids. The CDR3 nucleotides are TGCAGTGCTAGTACAGGGTACGGAAACACCATATATTTT. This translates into CSASTGYGNTIYF.

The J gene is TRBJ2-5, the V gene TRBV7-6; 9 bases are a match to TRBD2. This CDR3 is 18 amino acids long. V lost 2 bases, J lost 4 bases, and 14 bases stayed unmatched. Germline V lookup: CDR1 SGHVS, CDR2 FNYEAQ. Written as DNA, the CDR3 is TGTGCCAGCAGCTTAAGGTCTGGCGGGGGGGCAGGGGCAGAGACCCAGTACTTC. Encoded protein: CASSLRSGGGAGAETQYF.

The CDR3 loop is CASLETVGSGSPLHF. The CDR3 DNA follows: TGTGCCAGCCTCGAAACCGTGGGGTCGGGTTCACCCCTCCACTTT. The chain uses TRBV28 and TRBJ1-6; no clear D. The CDR3 length is 15 residues. Germline V lookup: CDR1 MDHEN, CDR2 SYDVKM. V shed 8 bases and J shed 9 bases, with 20 bases lying between them.

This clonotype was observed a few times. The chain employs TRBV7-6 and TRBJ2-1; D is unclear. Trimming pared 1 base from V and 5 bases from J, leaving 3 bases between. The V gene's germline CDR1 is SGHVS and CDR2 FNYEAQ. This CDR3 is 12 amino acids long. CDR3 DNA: TGTGCCAGCAGCTTAGGAGACAATGAGCAGTTCTTC. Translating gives CASSLGDNEQFF.

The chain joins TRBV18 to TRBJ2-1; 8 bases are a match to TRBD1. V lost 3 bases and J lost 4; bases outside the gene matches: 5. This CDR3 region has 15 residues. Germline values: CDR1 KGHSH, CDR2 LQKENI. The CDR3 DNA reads TGTGCCAGCTCACCGGGGGGACAGGCTTACAATGAGCAGTTCTTC. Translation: CASSPGGQAYNEQFF.

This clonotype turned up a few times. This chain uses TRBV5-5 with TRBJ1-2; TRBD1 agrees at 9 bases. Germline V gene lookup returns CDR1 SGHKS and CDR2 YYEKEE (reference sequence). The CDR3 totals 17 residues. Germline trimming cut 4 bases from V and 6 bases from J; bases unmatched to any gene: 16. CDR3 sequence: CASSPLPHRGPMDGYTF. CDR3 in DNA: TGTGCCAGCAGCCCCCTTCCTCACAGGGGGCCTATGGATGGCTACACCTTC.

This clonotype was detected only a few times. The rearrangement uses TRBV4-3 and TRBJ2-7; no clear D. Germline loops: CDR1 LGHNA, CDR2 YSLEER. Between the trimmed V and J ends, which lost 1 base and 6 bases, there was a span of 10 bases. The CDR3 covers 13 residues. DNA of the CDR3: TGCGCCAGCAGCCAAGTAGTCGGTTCCGAGCAGTACTTC. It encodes CASSQVVGSEQYF.